Below, 17 T cell receptor beta chains from the same sample are listed, as sequenced in a study of beta chain features in type 1 diabetes. Overall study results and limits: Researchers report that Type 1 diabetes patients had moderately but significantly shorter TCRB CDR3s across all four CD4+ subsets.

The antigens of these receptors remain unknown. Expressed TCRB transcripts were sequenced because the isolated RNA had all been reverse transcribed beforehand. Profiling relied on immunoSEQ multiplex PCR, and the TCRdb table lists in-frame clones only, not all of them. The data hold under 70,000 clones, with about 60% observed a single time. Material: stem cell memory CD4+ T cells from blood. These receptors originate from a woman aged 25-40 years with type 1 diabetes.

A remark on this clone: Other DNA sequences from this sample encode an identical CDR3 as well. This chain connects TRBV11-2 to TRBJ2-3; D may be TRBD2 (6 bases). Germline V gene sequence: CDR1 SGHAT, CDR2 FQNNGV. Deletions cut 1 base from V and 4 bases from J, with 6 bases between. The CDR3 is made up of 13 amino acids. This CDR3 is CASSLAGADTQYF. CDR3 nucleotides: TGTGCCAGCAGCTTAGCGGGGGCAGATACGCAGTATTTT.

This chain joins TRBV2 and TRBJ1-5; D unresolved. Germline CDR1 and CDR2: SNHLY and FYNNEI. The CDR3 extends over 13 amino acids. Trimming pared 7 bases from V and 0 bases from J, leaving 7 bases between. CDR3 protein: CASMGNSNQPQHF. Here the CDR3 DNA reads TGTGCCAGCATGGGCAATAGCAATCAGCCCCAGCATTTT.

The CDR3 bases are TGTGCCAGCAGCCCTAGACAGGGAAGTAGGAACATTCAGTACTTC. Translated, it gives CASSPRQGSRNIQYF. The rearrangement uses TRBV11-2 and TRBJ2-4; 7 bases fit TRBD1. This CDR3 contains 15 residues. The J segment lost 7 bases and the V segment lost 5 bases, leaving 11 bases of the junction unmatched. CDR1 is SGHAT and CDR2 is FQNNGV in the germline V gene.

The V gene is TRBV11-2, the J gene TRBJ2-1; a possible D gene is TRBD1 (6 bases). CDR1 and CDR2 from the germline V gene are SGHAT and FQNNGV. V lost 5 bases, J lost 10 bases, and 21 bases lay in between. The CDR3 spans 15 residues. CDR3 in amino acids: CASSSRDTNQVEQFF. CDR3 nucleotide sequence: TGTGCCAGCAGCAGCCGGGACACGAACCAGGTGGAGCAGTTCTTC.

The V gene is TRBV15, the J gene TRBJ2-5; TRBD1 aligns across 10 bases. This CDR3 comprises 17 residues. The ends lost 0 bases at V and 7 bases at J; junction bases unmatched: 11. Germline V CDR1 and CDR2: LNHNV, YYDKDF (reference sequence). The CDR3 nucleotides are TGTGCCACCAGCAGAGATATTGGACAGGGGGTGGGTGTGACCCAGTACTTC. Translated, it gives CATSRDIGQGVGVTQYF.

This clone showed up just once. This chain connects TRBV10-2 to TRBJ2-7, with D maybe TRBD2 (7 bases). Germline CDR1 WSHSY, CDR2 SAAADI. The CDR3 is 13 residues long. Trimming removed 8 bases from V and 7 bases from J, with 18 bases in between. The CDR3 DNA follows: TGCGCCAGCTTGGGGGGGGCGGAAGGGGAGCAGTACTTC. This encodes CASLGGAEGEQYF.

The V gene is TRBV18, the J gene TRBJ2-1; 8 positions match TRBD1. From germline, CDR1 is KGHSH and CDR2 LQKENI. Trimming at V came to 6 bases and at J to 2 bases, leaving 6 bases not matched to a gene. The CDR3 totals 15 residues. The CDR3 DNA follows: TGTGCCAGCTCGCAGGGGGCAGGGACCTACAATGAGCAGTTCTTC. Its translation is CASSQGAGTYNEQFF.

The chain links TRBV18 to TRBJ2-3; perhaps TRBD2 as D (5 bases). Germline V gene lookup returns CDR1 KGHSH and CDR2 LQKENI. V was shortened by 10 bases and J by 2 bases, with 19 bases between the two germline ends. This CDR3 spans 15 amino acids. The CDR3 region has the DNA TGTGCCACTTTGGGAGTGGGTTCGATCACAGATACGCAGTATTTT. This encodes CATLGVGSITDTQYF.

This clone was detected a few times. V usage is TRBV18 and J usage is TRBJ2-5; 13 bases match TRBD2. V shed 5 bases and J 5 bases; nucleotides not matched to a gene: 5. CDR1 KGHSH and CDR2 LQKENI come from the germline V gene. The CDR3 is 15 amino acids. CDR3 protein: CASSNGLAGVETQYF. As DNA, the CDR3 is TGTGCCAGCTCAAACGGACTAGCGGGAGTGGAGACCCAGTACTTC.

The V call is TRBV13, the J call TRBJ2-1; no definite D call. The CDR3 length is 16 residues. The V and J ends lost 5 bases and 3 bases respectively, with 17 bases between them. Germline V lookup: CDR1 PRHDT, CDR2 FYEKMQ (reference sequence). As DNA, the CDR3 is TGTGCCAGCAGCGCAAGAGCCCTGATCCGCTACAATGAGCAGTTCTTC. Its translation: CASSARALIRYNEQFF.

The V gene is TRBV18, the J gene TRBJ1-1; 7 bases fit TRBD1. The ends lost 0 bases at V and 5 bases at J; junction bases unmatched: 6. Per the germline V gene, CDR1 is KGHSH and CDR2 is LQKENI. The CDR3 contains 15 residues. CDR3 sequence reads: CASSPPAGGYTEAFF. The DNA for the CDR3 is TGTGCCAGCTCACCACCGGCAGGGGGTTATACTGAAGCTTTCTTT. Complete variable domain (other parts from reference TRBV18 and TRBJ1-1): NAGVMQNPRHLVRRRGQEARLRCSPMKGHSHVYWYRQLPEEGLKFMVYLQKENIIDESGMPKERFSAEFPKEGPSILRIQQVVRGDSAAYFCASSPPAGGYTEAFFGQGTRLTVV.

The chain employs TRBV7-2 and TRBJ2-7; TRBD2 aligns across 7 bases. Germline trimming cut 5 bases from V and 1 base from J; bases unmatched to any gene: 8. The CDR3 totals 15 residues. Germline assignment: CDR1 SGHTA and CDR2 FQGNSA. The CDR3 DNA sequence: TGTGCCAGCAGCACCAGCGGGACCTCTTCCTACGAGCAGTACTTC. Amino acid sequence: CASSTSGTSSYEQYF.

This clone was picked up one time. The CDR3 DNA follows: TGCGCCAGCAGCCAGGGACTAGCGGTCAATGAGCAGTTCTTC. Translating it yields CASSQGLAVNEQFF. V gene TRBV4-1 combines with J gene TRBJ2-1; TRBD2 matches at 11 bases. V lost 3 bases to trimming and J lost 6 bases; unmatched junction nucleotides: 1. Germline V CDR1 and CDR2: MGHRA, YSYEKL. This CDR3 contains 14 residues.

The rearrangement links TRBV5-1 to TRBJ2-1; 10 nucleotides agree with TRBD2. From germline, CDR1 is SGHRS and CDR2 YFSETQ. V shed 3 bases and J 0 bases; nucleotides not matched to a gene: 3. The CDR3 is made up of 16 amino acids. The CDR3 loop is CASSSTSGISYNEQFF. The CDR3 DNA sequence: TGCGCCAGCAGCTCCACTAGCGGGATCTCCTACAATGAGCAGTTCTTC.

This clone was observed once. The genes are TRBV5-1 and TRBJ2-7, with 8 nucleotides matching TRBD1. The V gene's germline CDR1 is SGHRS and CDR2 YFSETQ. Unmatched junction bases numbered 2, after V lost 3 bases and J lost 6 bases. This CDR3 spans 12 amino acids. CDR3 in DNA: TGCGCCAGCAGCTATACAGGGGGCGAGCAGTACTTC. It codes for CASSYTGGEQYF.

The chain joins TRBV5-1 to TRBJ2-4; 10 bases match TRBD1. The V gene end was trimmed by 0 bases and the J gene end by 8 bases; junction bases not matched to a gene: 2. Germline assignment: CDR1 SGHRS and CDR2 YFSETQ. This CDR3 is 14 amino acids long. The CDR3: CASSLGQGADIQYF. In DNA form, the CDR3 reads TGCGCCAGCAGCTTGGGACAGGGGGCAGACATTCAGTACTTC.

This clone has only a few counts. The chain links TRBV7-9 to TRBJ2-3; 13 bases are a match to TRBD2. The CDR3 is made up of 19 amino acids. Germline V gene lookup returns CDR1 SEHNR and CDR2 FQNEAQ (reference sequence). Trimming removed 1 base from V and 0 bases from J; junction bases left unmatched: 7. The DNA of the CDR3 is TGTGCCAGCAGCTTAGTTCTGGGACTAGCGGGAAGTAGCACAGATACGCAGTATTTT. This encodes CASSLVLGLAGSSTDTQYF.